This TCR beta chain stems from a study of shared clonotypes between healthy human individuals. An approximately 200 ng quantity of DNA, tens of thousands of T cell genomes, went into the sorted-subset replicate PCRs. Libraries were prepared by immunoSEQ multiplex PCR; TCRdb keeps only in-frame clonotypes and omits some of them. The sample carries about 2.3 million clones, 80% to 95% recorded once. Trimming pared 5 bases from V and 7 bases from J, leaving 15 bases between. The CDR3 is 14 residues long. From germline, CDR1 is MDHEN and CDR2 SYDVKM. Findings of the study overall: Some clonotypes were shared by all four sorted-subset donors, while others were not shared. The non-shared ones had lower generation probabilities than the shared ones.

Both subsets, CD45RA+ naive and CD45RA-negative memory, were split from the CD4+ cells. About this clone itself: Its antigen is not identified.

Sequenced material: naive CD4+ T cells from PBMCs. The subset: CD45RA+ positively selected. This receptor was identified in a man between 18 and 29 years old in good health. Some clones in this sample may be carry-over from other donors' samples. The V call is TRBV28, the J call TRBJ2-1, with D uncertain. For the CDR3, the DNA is TGTGCCAGCAGTCCCCGACTCAGGATGAATGAGCAGTTCTTC. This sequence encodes CASSPRLRMNEQFF. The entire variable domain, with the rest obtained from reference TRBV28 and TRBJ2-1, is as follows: DVKVTQSSRYLVKRTGEKVFLECVQDMDHENMFWYRQDPGLGLRLIYFSYDVKMKEKGDIPEGYSVSREKKERFSLILESASTNQTSMYLCASSPRLRMNEQFFGPGTRLTVL.